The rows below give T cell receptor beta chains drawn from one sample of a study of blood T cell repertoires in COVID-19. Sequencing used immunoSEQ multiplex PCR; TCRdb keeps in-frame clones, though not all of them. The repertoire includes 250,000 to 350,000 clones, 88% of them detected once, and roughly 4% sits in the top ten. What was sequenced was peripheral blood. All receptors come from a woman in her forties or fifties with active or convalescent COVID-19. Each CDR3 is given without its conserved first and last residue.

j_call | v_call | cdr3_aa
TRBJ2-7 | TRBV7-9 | ASSSPGQGLGEQY
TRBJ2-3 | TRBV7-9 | ASSLGRGFDGRTDTQY
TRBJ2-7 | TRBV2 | ASSEAASYEQY
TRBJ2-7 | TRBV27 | ASSLSRGGQQY
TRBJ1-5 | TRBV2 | ATGGTGGDQPQH
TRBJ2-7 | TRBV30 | AWSLTGGEQY
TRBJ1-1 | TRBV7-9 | ASSLVSGQIEAF
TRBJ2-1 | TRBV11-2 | ASSLTSEQF
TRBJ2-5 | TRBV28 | ASSASGRGETQY
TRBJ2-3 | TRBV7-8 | ASSFWGRQVTDTQY
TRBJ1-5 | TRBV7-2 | ASSFPGGNQPQH
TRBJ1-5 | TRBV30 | AWRALNQPQH
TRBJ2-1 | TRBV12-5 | ASGLALGGQF
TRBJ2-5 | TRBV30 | AWSPDIQETQY
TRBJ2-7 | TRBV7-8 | ASSPSLLYEQY
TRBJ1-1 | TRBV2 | ASVLSGTEALGEAF
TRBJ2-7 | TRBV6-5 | ASSYSASSYEQY